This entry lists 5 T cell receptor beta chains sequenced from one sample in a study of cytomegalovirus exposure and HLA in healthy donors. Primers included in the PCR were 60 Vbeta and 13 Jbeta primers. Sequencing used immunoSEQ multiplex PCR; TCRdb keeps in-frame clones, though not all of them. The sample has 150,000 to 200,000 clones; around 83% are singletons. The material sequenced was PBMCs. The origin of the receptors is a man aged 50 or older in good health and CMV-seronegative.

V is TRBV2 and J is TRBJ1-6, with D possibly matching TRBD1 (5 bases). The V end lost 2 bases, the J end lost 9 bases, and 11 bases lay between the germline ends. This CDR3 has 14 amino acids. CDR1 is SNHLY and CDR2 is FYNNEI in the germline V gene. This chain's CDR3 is CASSEKAGLSPLHF. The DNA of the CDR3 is TGTGCCAGCAGTGAAAAGGCAGGGCTTTCACCCCTCCACTTT. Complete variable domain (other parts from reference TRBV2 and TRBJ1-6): EPEVTQTPSHQVTQMGQEVILRCVPISNHLYFYWYRQILGQKVEFLVSFYNNEISEKSEIFDDQFSVERPDGSNFTLKIRSTKLEDSAMYFCASSEKAGLSPLHFGNGTRLTVT.

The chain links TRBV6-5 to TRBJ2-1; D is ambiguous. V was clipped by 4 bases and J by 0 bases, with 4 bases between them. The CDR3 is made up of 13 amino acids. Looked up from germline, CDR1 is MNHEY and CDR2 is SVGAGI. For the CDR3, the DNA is TGTGCCAGCAGTTTGAGCTCCTACAATGAGCAGTTCTTC. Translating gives CASSLSSYNEQFF.

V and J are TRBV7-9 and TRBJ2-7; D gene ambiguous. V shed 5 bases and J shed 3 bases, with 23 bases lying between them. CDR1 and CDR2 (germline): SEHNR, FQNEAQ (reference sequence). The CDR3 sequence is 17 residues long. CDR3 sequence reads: CASSELVIPEVVYEQYF. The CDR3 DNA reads TGTGCCAGCAGCGAACTCGTCATCCCCGAGGTAGTCTACGAGCAGTACTTC.

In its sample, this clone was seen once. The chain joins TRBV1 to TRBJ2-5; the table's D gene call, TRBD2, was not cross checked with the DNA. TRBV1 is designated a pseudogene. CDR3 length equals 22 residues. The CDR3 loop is CTSSQEMGSSGGIQAGEETQYF. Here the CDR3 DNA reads TGCACCAGCAGCCAAGAAATGGGGTCTAGCGGGGGGATACAGGCCGGTGAAGAGACCCAGTACTTC.

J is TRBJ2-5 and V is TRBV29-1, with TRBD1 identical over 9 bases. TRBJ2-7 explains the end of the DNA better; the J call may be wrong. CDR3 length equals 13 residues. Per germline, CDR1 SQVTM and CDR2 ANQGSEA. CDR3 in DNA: TGCAGCGTTGTGGGACAGGGAGCCTACGAGCAGTACTTC. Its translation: CSVVGQGAYEQYF.